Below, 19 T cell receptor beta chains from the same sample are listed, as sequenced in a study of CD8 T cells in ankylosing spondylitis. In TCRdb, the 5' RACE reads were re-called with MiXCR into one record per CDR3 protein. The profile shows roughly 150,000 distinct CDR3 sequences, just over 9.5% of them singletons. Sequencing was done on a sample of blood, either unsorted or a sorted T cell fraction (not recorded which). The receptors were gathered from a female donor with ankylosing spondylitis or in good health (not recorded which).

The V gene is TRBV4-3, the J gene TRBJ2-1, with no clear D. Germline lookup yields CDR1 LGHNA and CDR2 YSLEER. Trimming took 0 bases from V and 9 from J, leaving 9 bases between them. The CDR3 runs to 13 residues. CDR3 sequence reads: CASSQDRGIEQFF. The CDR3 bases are TGCGCCAGCAGCCAAGATAGAGGAATTGAGCAGTTCTTC.

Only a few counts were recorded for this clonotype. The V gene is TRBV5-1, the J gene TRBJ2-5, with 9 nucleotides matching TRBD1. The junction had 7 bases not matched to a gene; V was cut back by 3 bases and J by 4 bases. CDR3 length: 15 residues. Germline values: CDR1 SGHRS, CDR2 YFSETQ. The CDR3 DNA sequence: TGCGCCAGCAGCTACGACAGGGGGAGGGGAGAGACCCAGTACTTC. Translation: CASSYDRGRGETQYF.

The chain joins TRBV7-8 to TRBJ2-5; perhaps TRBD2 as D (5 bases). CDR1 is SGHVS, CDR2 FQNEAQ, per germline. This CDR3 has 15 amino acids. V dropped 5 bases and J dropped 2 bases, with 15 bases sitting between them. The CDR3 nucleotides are TGTGCCAGCAGCCCGGCTGAGGGCGGGCAAGAGACCCAGTACTTC. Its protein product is CASSPAEGGQETQYF.

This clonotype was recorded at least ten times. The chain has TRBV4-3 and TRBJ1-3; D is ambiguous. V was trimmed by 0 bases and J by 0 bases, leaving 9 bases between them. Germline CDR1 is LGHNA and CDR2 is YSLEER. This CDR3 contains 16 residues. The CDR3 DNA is TGCGCCAGCAGCCAAGATCGGTCCAACTCTGGAAACACCATATATTTT. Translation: CASSQDRSNSGNTIYF.

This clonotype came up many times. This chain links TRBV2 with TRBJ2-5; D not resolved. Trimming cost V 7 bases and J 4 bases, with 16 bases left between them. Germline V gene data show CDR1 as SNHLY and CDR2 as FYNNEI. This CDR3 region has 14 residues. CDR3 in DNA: TGTGCCAGCACCTCTGCGGTAGACATAGAGACCCAGTACTTC. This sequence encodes CASTSAVDIETQYF. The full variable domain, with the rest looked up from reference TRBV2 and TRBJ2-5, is EPEVTQTPSHQVTQMGQEVILRCVPISNHLYFYWYRQILGQKVEFLVSFYNNEISEKSEIFDDQFSVERPDGSNFTLKIRSTKLEDSAMYFCASTSAVDIETQYFGPGTRLLVL.

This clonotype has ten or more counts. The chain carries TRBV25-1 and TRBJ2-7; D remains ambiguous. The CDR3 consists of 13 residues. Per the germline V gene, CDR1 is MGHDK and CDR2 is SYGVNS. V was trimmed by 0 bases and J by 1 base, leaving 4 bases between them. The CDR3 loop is CASSEYGSYEQYF. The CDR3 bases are TGTGCCAGCAGTGAATATGGATCCTACGAGCAGTACTTC.

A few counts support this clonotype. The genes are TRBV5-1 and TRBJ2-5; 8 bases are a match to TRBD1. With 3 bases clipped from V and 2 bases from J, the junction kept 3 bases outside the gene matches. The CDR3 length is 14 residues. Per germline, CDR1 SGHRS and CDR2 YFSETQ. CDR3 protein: CASSWTGRQETQYF. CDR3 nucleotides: TGCGCCAGCAGCTGGACAGGGAGGCAAGAGACCCAGTACTTC.

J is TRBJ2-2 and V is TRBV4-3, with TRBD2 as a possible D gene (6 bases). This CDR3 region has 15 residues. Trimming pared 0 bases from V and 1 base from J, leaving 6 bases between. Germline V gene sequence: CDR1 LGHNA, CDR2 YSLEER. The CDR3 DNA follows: TGCGCCAGCAGCCAAGATAGCGGGAACACCGGGGAGCTGTTTTTT. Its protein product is CASSQDSGNTGELFF.

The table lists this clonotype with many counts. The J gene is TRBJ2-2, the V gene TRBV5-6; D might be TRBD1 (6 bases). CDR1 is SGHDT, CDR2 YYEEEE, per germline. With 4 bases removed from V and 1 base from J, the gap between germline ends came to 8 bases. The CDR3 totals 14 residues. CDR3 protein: CASSLGGNTGELFF. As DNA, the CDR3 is TGTGCCAGCAGCCTAGGGGGGAACACCGGGGAGCTGTTTTTT.

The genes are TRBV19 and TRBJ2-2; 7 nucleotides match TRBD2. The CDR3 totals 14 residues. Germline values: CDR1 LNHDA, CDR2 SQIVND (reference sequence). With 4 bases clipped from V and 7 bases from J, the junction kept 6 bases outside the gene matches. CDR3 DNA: TGTGCCAGTAGTAGCGGGGGTCGGATCGGGGAGCTGTTTTTT. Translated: CASSSGGRIGELFF.

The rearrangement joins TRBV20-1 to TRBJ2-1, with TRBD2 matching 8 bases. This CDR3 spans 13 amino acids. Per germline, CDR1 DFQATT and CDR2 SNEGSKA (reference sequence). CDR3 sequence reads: CVRTSHEEHEQFF. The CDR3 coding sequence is TGCGTCAGGACTAGCCACGAAGAGCATGAGCAGTTCTTC.

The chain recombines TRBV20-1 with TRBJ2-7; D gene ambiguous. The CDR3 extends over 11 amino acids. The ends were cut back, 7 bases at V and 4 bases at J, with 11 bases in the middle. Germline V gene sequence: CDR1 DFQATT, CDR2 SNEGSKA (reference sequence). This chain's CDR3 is CSVPVRYEQYF. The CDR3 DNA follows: TGCAGTGTCCCAGTGCGATACGAGCAGTACTTC.

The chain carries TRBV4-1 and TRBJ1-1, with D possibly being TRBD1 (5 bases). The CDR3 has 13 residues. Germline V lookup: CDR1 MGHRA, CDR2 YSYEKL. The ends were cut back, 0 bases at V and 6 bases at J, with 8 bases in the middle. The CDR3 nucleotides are TGCGCCAGCAGCCAAGATAGACAGTCTGAAGCTTTCTTT. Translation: CASSQDRQSEAFF.

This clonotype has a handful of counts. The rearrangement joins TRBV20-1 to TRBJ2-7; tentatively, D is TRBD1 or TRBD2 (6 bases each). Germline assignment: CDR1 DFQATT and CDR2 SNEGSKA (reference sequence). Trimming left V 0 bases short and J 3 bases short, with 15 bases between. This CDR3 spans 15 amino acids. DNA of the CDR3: TGCAGTGCTAGAGAGAAACAGGGAGGCTACTACGAGCAGTACTTC. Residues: CSAREKQGGYYEQYF.

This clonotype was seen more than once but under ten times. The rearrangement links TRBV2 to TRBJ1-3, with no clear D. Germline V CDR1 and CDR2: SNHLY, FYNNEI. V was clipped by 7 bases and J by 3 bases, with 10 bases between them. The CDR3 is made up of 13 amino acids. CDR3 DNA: TGTGCCAGCACGTGGGAAAATGGAAACACCATATATTTT. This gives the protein CASTWENGNTIYF.

The CDR3 sequence: CASSLLPPRTGEAAGANVLTF. The CDR3 DNA follows: TGTGCCAGCAGCTTATTGCCACCCAGGACAGGAGAAGCGGCTGGGGCCAACGTCCTGACTTTC. The V call is TRBV7-6, the J call TRBJ2-6; 7 positions agree with TRBD1. Germline trimming cut 2 bases from V and 2 bases from J; bases unmatched to any gene: 18. The CDR3 is 21 amino acids. The V gene's germline CDR1 is SGHVS and CDR2 FNYEAQ.

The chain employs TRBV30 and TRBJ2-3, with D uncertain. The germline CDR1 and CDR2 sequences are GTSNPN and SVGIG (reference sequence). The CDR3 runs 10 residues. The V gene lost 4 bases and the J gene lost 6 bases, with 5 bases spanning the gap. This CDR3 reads CAWISDTQYF. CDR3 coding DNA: TGTGCCTGGATCTCGGATACGCAGTATTTT. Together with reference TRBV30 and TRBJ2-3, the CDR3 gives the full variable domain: SQTIHQWPATLVQPVGSPLSLECTVEGTSNPNLYWYRQAAGRGLQLLFYSVGIGQISSEVPQNLSASRPQDRQFILSSKKLLLSDSGFYLCAWISDTQYFGPGTRLTVL.

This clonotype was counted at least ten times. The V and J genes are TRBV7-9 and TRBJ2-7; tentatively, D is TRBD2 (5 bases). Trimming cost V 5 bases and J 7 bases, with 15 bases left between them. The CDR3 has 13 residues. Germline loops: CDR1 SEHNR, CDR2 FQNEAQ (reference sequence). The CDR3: CASSRPGVGEQYF. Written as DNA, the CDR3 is TGTGCCAGCAGCCGACCCGGGGTCGGAGAGCAGTACTTC.

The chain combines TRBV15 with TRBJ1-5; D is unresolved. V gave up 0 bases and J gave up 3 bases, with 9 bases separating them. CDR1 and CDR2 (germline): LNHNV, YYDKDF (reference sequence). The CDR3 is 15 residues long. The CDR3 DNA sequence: TGTGCCACCAGCAGAGATTGGTCAGACAATCAGCCCCAGCATTTT. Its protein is CATSRDWSDNQPQHF.